Listed here are 28 T cell receptor beta chains from one sample, sequenced in a study of T cell responses to AZD1222 COVID-19 vaccine. The protocol was immunoSEQ multiplex PCR, while the TCRdb copy is restricted to in-frame clones and leaves out a portion. In the table there are 95,000 to 100,000 clones, 86% of which are singletons. Material: peripheral blood, obtained on day 0 of AZD1222 vaccination. Receptors were obtained from an adult in good health.

The V gene is TRBV28, the J gene TRBJ1-1; D gene ambiguous. Trimming left V 2 bases short and J 4 bases short, with 11 bases between. This CDR3 comprises 14 residues. The germline V gene encodes CDR1 MDHEN and CDR2 SYDVKM. The CDR3 coding sequence is TGTGCCAGCAGTTTACCGATGGAGGGCACTGAAGCTTTCTTT. It specifies CASSLPMEGTEAFF.

This chain uses TRBV28 with TRBJ1-2, with TRBD1 matching 7 bases. The germline V gene encodes CDR1 MDHEN and CDR2 SYDVKM. This CDR3 region has 15 residues. V gave up 5 bases and J gave up 3 bases; unmatched junction bases: 9. CDR3 bases: TGTGCCAGCAGTCCCAGGGACAGAGTACACTATGGCTACACCTTC. Protein: CASSPRDRVHYGYTF.

This chain connects TRBV15 to TRBJ2-2, with D possibly being TRBD1 (5 bases). Germline assignment: CDR1 LNHNV and CDR2 YYDKDF (reference sequence). The length of the CDR3 is 17 residues. The V and J ends lost 0 bases and 0 bases respectively, with 11 bases between them. As DNA, the CDR3 is TGTGCCACCAGCAGAGATATGCCAGGGTCGAACACCGGGGAGCTGTTTTTT. Encoded protein: CATSRDMPGSNTGELFF.

The CDR3 loop is CASSRGVQKTGTGNSPLHF. CDR3 coding DNA: TGTGCCAGCAGTCGGGGGGTACAGAAGACCGGGACAGGTAATTCACCCCTCCACTTT. The chain combines TRBV3-1 (or the pseudogene TRBV3-2) with TRBJ1-6; TRBD1 aligns across 8 bases. The V segment lost 6 bases and the J segment 6 bases; nucleotides outside the gene matches: 19. CDR3 length: 19 amino acids. Germline CDR1 reads LGHDT; CDR2 reads YNNKEL (reference sequence).

V gene TRBV7-9 combines with J gene TRBJ1-1, with unresolved D. V was trimmed by 1 base and J by 6 bases, leaving 12 bases between them. There are 14 residues in the CDR3. In germline, CDR1 is SEHNR, CDR2 FQNEAQ (reference sequence). Here the CDR3 DNA reads TGTGCCAGCAGCTTAGGGGTAGGGTTCCCTGAAGCTTTCTTT. Translating it yields CASSLGVGFPEAFF.

The chain uses TRBV3-1 (or the pseudogene TRBV3-2) and TRBJ1-1; D gene unclear. CDR1 and CDR2 from the germline V gene are LGHDT and YNNKEL (reference sequence). The CDR3 is made up of 15 amino acids. Trimming shortened V by 2 bases and J by 0 bases, and 10 bases separated the two germline ends. DNA of the CDR3: TGTGCCAGCAGCCAAACTGGACTCTTGAACACTGAAGCTTTCTTT. Encoded protein: CASSQTGLLNTEAFF.

This rearrangement joins TRBV29-1 to TRBJ1-1, with 10 bases lining up with TRBD1. The length of the CDR3 is 13 residues. In germline, CDR1 is SQVTM, CDR2 ANQGSEA. Trimming cost V 6 bases and J 3 bases; bases outside gene matches: 4. The CDR3 loop reads CSVQGTGDTEAFF. In DNA form, the CDR3 reads TGCAGCGTCCAAGGGACAGGGGACACTGAAGCTTTCTTT.

V is TRBV19 and J is TRBJ2-7, with D possibly TRBD2 on 6 matching bases. Between the trimmed V and J ends, which lost 4 bases and 3 bases, there was a span of 19 bases. Germline-derived CDR1 and CDR2 are LNHDA and SQIVND (reference sequence). This CDR3 comprises 16 residues. The CDR3 protein is CASSKGLGTLLYEQYF. The CDR3 DNA sequence: TGTGCCAGTAGTAAGGGACTCGGTACTCTCCTCTACGAGCAGTACTTC. The entire variable domain, with the rest obtained from reference TRBV19 and TRBJ2-7, is as follows: DGGITQSPKYLFRKEGQNVTLSCEQNLNHDAMYWYRQDPGQGLRLIYYSQIVNDFQKGDIAEGYSVSREKKESFPLTVTSAQKNPTAFYLCASSKGLGTLLYEQYFGPGTRLTVT.

V is TRBV6-5 and J is TRBJ1-4; D remains ambiguous. This CDR3 has 15 residues. The V end lost 5 bases, the J end lost 3 bases, and 13 bases lay between the germline ends. CDR1 is MNHEY and CDR2 is SVGAGI in the germline V gene. Here the CDR3 DNA reads TGTGCCAGCAGTAGATTAGCACCGCCTAATGAAAAACTGTTTTTT. It encodes CASSRLAPPNEKLFF.

The V and J genes are TRBV11-2 and TRBJ1-2; possible D gene TRBD1, 5 bases. Germline V gives CDR1 SGHAT, CDR2 FQNNGV. The CDR3 consists of 14 residues. Trimming shortened V by 1 base and J by 0 bases, and 6 bases separated the two germline ends. The CDR3 is CASSLGTSNYGYTF. DNA for the CDR3: TGTGCCAGCAGCTTAGGGACATCTAACTATGGCTACACCTTC.

This clone has just one count. The V and J genes are TRBV29-1 and TRBJ2-7, with TRBD2 identical over 11 bases. The V gene end was trimmed by 7 bases and the J gene end by 4 bases; junction bases not matched to a gene: 15. The germline V gene encodes CDR1 SQVTM and CDR2 ANQGSEA. The length of the CDR3 is 16 residues. The DNA of the CDR3 is TGCAGCGCCGGCGTGGGCAGCACTAGCGGGAGTTACGAGCAGTACTTC. Its translation is CSAGVGSTSGSYEQYF.

This clone has more than one count but fewer than ten. CDR3 sequence (DNA): TGTGCCAGCAGTCCCGGGACAGCTAACACCGGGGAGCTGTTTTTT. Residues: CASSPGTANTGELFF. The V call is TRBV6-5, the J call TRBJ2-2; 7 nucleotides align to TRBD1. Germline-derived CDR1 and CDR2 are MNHEY and SVGAGI. V shed 5 bases and J 2 bases; nucleotides not matched to a gene: 5. There are 15 residues in the CDR3.

The chain combines TRBV7-3 with TRBJ2-2; TRBD2 aligns across 11 bases. Germline V gene lookup returns CDR1 SGHTA and CDR2 FQGTGA. V lost 2 bases, J lost 4 bases, and 21 bases stayed unmatched. CDR3 length equals 22 residues. In nucleotides, the CDR3 is TGTGCCAGCAGCTTACGGGCGGCCGGGACTAGCGGAACACCATTCTTCACCGGGGAGCTGTTTTTT. It is translated as CASSLRAAGTSGTPFFTGELFF.

The genes are TRBV21-1 and TRBJ2-1; TRBD2, the table's D call, was not compared with the DNA. TRBV21-1 is a pseudogene locus. This CDR3 spans 20 amino acids. The CDR3 here is CASSKAMETSGVSSYNEQFF. The CDR3 region has the DNA TGTGCCAGCAGCAAAGCGATGGAGACTAGCGGGGTGAGTTCCTACAATGAGCAGTTCTTC.

The DNA of the CDR3 is TGTGCCAGCAGTCCACGCCCCCAGGGGGTCCACGAGCAGTACTTC. This codes for CASSPRPQGVHEQYF. The chain employs TRBV27 and TRBJ2-7; TRBD1 agrees at 7 bases. Losses at the gene ends were 5 bases for V and 5 bases for J; bases not matched to a gene: 12. The V gene's germline CDR1 is MNHEY and CDR2 SMNVEV (reference sequence). The CDR3 has 15 residues.

This chain joins TRBV4-1 and TRBJ1-2, with TRBD1 matching 9 bases. Germline V lookup: CDR1 MGHRA, CDR2 YSYEKL. The CDR3 runs to 15 residues. J was trimmed by 2 bases and V by 0 bases; bases with no gene match: 1. The CDR3 nucleotides are TGCGCCAGCAGCCAAGATGGGACAGGGAACTATGGCTACACCTTC. Translation: CASSQDGTGNYGYTF.

The J gene is TRBJ2-7, the V gene TRBV14; no clear D. With 0 bases removed from V and 7 bases from J, the gap between germline ends came to 13 bases. From germline, CDR1 is SGHDN and CDR2 FVKESK. The CDR3 consists of 14 residues. The CDR3 nucleotides read TGTGCCAGCAGCCAAGAAAGAGGCCTGCGGGAGCAGTACTTC. Its translation: CASSQERGLREQYF.

The genes are TRBV27 and TRBJ2-7, with TRBD1 identical over 7 bases. This CDR3 spans 15 amino acids. CDR1 is MNHEY and CDR2 is SMNVEV in the germline V gene (reference sequence). V shed 5 bases, J shed 1 base, and the junction held 8 bases outside the gene matches. The CDR3 DNA follows: TGTGCCAGCAGTCGACAGGGTATTATTTCCTACGAGCAGTACTTC. Its protein product is CASSRQGIISYEQYF.

This chain uses TRBV28 with TRBJ1-2; no reliable D call. This CDR3 is 12 amino acids long. V gave up 8 bases and J gave up 5 bases, with 12 bases separating them. Germline loops: CDR1 MDHEN, CDR2 SYDVKM. The DNA for the CDR3 is TGTGCCAGCTTTCCTGCCGGGTATGGCTACACCTTC. Its protein product is CASFPAGYGYTF.

The V and J genes are TRBV9 and TRBJ2-5; possibly TRBD2 for D (6 bases). Germline values: CDR1 SGDLS, CDR2 YYNGEE. V shed 0 bases and J shed 1 base, with 13 bases lying between them. The length of the CDR3 is 16 residues. The CDR3 is CASSVGSGTSQETQYF. DNA of the CDR3: TGTGCCAGCAGCGTAGGTAGCGGAACCTCCCAAGAGACCCAGTACTTC.

The chain combines TRBV10-3 with TRBJ2-2; 14 positions agree with TRBD2. Unmatched junction bases numbered 6, after V lost 11 bases and J lost 4 bases. The CDR3 is made up of 15 amino acids. CDR1 ENHRY and CDR2 SYGVKD come from the germline V gene. The CDR3, as DNA: TGTGCCGTGGGACTAGCGGGAGACGGCACCGGGGAGCTGTTTTTT. It is translated as CAVGLAGDGTGELFF.

This rearrangement joins TRBV10-3 to TRBJ1-2; tentatively, D is TRBD1 (6 bases). V was cut by 0 bases and J by 2 bases, with 13 bases left in between. Germline lookup yields CDR1 ENHRY and CDR2 SYGVKD. CDR3 size: 16 residues. Here the CDR3 reads CAISESQQGKNYGYTF. The DNA for the CDR3 is TGTGCCATCAGTGAGTCCCAACAGGGCAAGAACTATGGCTACACCTTC.

The rearrangement links TRBV6-5 to TRBJ1-5, with D maybe TRBD1 (6 bases). From germline, CDR1 is MNHEY and CDR2 SVGAGI. This CDR3 is built from 13 residues. Deletions cut 4 bases from V and 4 bases from J, with 8 bases between. This CDR3 reads CASSSQGNQPQHF. DNA of the CDR3: TGTGCCAGCAGTTCGCAGGGGAATCAGCCCCAGCATTTT.

The sample holds a few counts of this clone. This chain joins TRBV28 and TRBJ1-2; D unresolved. The germline V gene encodes CDR1 MDHEN and CDR2 SYDVKM. Trimming took 7 bases from V and 6 from J, leaving 15 bases between them. The CDR3 covers 13 residues. The CDR3 loop reads CASTLEGYDGYTF. CDR3 nucleotide sequence: TGTGCCAGCACCTTGGAGGGATATGATGGCTACACCTTC.

The chain links TRBV5-1 to TRBJ1-4, with 7 bases identical to TRBD1. The CDR3 spans 16 residues. Germline lookup yields CDR1 SGHRS and CDR2 YFSETQ. J lost 7 bases, V lost 0 bases, and 9 bases had no gene match. CDR3 nucleotides: TGCGCCAGCAGCTTGGGCACAGGGGTCAAGGCTGAAAAACTGTTTTTT. As protein: CASSLGTGVKAEKLFF.

V is TRBV4-1 and J is TRBJ1-1; tentative D call: TRBD1 (5 bases). Per the germline V gene, CDR1 is MGHRA and CDR2 is YSYEKL. Trimming took off 4 bases at V and 8 bases at J, with 11 bases between the two ends. CDR3 length equals 12 residues. This CDR3 reads CASSLIGQEAFF. Here the CDR3 DNA reads TGCGCCAGCAGCCTAATTGGACAAGAAGCTTTCTTT.

In this sample, this clone turned up once. This CDR3 is CASTDTQYF. DNA of the CDR3: TGTGCCAGCACAGATACGCAGTATTTT. This chain joins TRBV11-1 and TRBJ2-3; D call uncertain. CDR3 length equals 9 residues. Germline V gene sequence: CDR1 SGHAT, CDR2 FQDESV (reference sequence). V was clipped by 7 bases and J by 4 bases, with 0 bases between them.

The gene calls are TRBV30 and TRBJ1-2; tentative D call: TRBD1 (5 bases). The V and J ends lost 5 bases and 4 bases respectively, with 17 bases between them. This CDR3 contains 14 residues. Germline V gene sequence: CDR1 GTSNPN, CDR2 SVGIG (reference sequence). The CDR3 sequence: CAWDTAGVSYGYTF. The CDR3 DNA is TGTGCCTGGGACACTGCGGGGGTATCCTATGGCTACACCTTC.